This TCR beta chain appears in the sequencing data of a study of cytomegalovirus exposure and HLA in healthy donors. On the study more broadly: T cells numbering approximately 170 million yielded some 100 million unique TCR beta sequences in an earlier analysis.

Both 60 Vbeta primers and 13 Jbeta primers went into the PCR. Some clones are missing from TCRdb's copy, which holds only in-frame ones; the method was immunoSEQ multiplex PCR. The table lists roughly 100,000 clones, over 75% of them singletons. Germline V gene data show CDR1 as KGHSH and CDR2 as LQKENI. V was trimmed by 1 base and J by 2 bases, leaving 9 bases between them. The CDR3 runs to 15 residues. This clone was picked up one time. The genes are TRBV18 and TRBJ1-3; TRBD1 might be the D (6 bases). Material for sequencing was PBMCs. The source is a woman in her thirties or forties in good health and CMV-seropositive. The CDR3 DNA follows: TGTGCCAGCTCACCACAGCCAGGGGCTGGAAACACCATATATTTT. Translating gives CASSPQPGAGNTIYF.